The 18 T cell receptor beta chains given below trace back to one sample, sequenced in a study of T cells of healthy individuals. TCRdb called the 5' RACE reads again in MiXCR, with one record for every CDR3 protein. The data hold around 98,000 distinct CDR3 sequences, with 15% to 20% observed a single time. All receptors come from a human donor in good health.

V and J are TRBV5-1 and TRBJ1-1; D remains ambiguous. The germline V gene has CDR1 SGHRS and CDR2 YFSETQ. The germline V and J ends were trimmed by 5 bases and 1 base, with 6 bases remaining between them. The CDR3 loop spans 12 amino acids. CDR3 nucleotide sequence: TGCGCCAGCAGTACAGCGAACACTGAAGCTTTCTTT. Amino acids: CASSTANTEAFF.

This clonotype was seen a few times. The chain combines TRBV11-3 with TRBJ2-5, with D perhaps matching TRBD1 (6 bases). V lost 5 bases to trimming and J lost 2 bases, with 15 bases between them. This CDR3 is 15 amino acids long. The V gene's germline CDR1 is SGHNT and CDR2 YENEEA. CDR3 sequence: CASSPGTQGQETQYF. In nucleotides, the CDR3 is TGTGCCAGCAGCCCCGGGACCCAGGGGCAAGAGACCCAGTACTTC.

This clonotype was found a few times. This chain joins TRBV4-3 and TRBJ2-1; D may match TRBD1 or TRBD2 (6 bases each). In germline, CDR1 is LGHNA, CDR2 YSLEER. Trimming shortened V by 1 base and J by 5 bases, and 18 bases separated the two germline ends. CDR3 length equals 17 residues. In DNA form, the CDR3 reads TGCGCCAGCAGCCAAGGGAACGGGCCGAGGGGGGACAATGAGCAGTTCTTC. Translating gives CASSQGNGPRGDNEQFF.

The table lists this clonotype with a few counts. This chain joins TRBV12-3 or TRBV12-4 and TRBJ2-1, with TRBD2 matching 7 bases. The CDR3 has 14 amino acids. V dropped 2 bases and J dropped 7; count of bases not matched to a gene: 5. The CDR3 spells CASSLTSAGNEQFF. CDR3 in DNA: TGTGCCAGCAGTTTAACTAGCGCGGGGAATGAGCAGTTCTTC.

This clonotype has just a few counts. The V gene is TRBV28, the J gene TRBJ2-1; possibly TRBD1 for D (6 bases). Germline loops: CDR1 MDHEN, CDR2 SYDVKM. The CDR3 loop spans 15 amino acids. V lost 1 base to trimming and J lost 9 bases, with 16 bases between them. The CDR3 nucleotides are TGTGCCAGCAGTTTATCAGGGGACCTCCGGGGTGAGCAGTTCTTC. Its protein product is CASSLSGDLRGEQFF.

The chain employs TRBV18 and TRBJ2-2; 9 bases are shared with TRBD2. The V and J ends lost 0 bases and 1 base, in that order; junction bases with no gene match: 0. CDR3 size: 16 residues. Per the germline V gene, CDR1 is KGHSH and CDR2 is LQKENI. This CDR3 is CASSPPTSGNTGELFF. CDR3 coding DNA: TGTGCCAGCTCACCACCGACTAGCGGGAACACCGGGGAGCTGTTTTTT.

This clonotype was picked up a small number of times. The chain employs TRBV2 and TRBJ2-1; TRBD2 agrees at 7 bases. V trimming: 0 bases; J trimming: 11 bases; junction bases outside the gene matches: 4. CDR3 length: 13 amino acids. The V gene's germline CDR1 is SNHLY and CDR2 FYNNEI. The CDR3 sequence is CASSEAGGGKQFF. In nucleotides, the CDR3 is TGTGCCAGCAGTGAAGCGGGGGGGGGAAAGCAGTTCTTC. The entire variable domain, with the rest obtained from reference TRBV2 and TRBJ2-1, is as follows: EPEVTQTPSHQVTQMGQEVILRCVPISNHLYFYWYRQILGQKVEFLVSFYNNEISEKSEIFDDQFSVERPDGSNFTLKIRSTKLEDSAMYFCASSEAGGGKQFFGPGTRLTVL.

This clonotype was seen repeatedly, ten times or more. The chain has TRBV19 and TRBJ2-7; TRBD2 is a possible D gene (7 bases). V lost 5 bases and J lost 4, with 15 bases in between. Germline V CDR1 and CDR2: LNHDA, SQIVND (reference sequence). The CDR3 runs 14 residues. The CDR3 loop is CASSVTEGGYEQYF. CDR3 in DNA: TGTGCCAGTAGTGTGACGGAGGGGGGGTACGAGCAGTACTTC.

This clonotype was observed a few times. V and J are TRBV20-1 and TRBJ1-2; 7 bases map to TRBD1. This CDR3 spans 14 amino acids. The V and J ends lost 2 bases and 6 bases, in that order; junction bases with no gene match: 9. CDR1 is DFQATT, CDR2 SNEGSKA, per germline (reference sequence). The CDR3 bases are TGCAGTGCTAGACCCGACAGGGTAGAGGATGGCTACACCTTC. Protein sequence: CSARPDRVEDGYTF.

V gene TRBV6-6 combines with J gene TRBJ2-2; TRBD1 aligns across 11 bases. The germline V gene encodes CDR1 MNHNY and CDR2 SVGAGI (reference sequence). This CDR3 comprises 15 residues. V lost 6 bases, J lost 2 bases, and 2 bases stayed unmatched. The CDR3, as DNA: TGTGCCAGCAGATGGACAGGGGGCAACACCGGGGAGCTGTTTTTT. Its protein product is CASRWTGGNTGELFF.

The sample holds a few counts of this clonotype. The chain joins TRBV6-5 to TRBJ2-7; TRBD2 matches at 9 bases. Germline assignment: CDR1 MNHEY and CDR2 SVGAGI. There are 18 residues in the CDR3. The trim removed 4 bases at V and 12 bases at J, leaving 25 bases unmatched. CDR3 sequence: CASSSLRLAGIPTREMYF. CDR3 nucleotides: TGTGCCAGCAGTTCTTTGAGGCTAGCGGGGATTCCTACGCGAGAAATGTACTTC.

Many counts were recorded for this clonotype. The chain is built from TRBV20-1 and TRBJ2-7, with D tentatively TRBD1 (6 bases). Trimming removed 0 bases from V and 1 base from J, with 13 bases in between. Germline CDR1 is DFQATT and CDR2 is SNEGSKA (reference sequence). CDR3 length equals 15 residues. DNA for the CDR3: TGCAGTGCTAGAGATATGCGACAGGTATCCTACGAGCAGTACTTC. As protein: CSARDMRQVSYEQYF.

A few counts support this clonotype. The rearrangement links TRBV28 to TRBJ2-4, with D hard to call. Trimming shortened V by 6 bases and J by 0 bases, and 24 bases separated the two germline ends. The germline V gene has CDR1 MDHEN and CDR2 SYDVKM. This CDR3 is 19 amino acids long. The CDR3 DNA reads TGTGCCAGCAGACCCGGCGGACGCAATTTAATTCTAGCCAAAAACATTCAGTACTTC. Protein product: CASRPGGRNLILAKNIQYF.

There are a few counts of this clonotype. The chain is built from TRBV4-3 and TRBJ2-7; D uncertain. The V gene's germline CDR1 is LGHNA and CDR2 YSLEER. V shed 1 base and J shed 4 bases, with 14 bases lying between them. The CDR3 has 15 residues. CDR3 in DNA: TGCGCCAGCAGCCAAGGGTCAGGACCCTTGTACGAGCAGTACTTC. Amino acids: CASSQGSGPLYEQYF.

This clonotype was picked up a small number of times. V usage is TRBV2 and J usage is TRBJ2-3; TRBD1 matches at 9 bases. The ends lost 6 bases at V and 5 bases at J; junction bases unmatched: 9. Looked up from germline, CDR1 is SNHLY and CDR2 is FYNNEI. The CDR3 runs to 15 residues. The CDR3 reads CASRYGGQGIDTQYF. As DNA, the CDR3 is TGTGCCAGCAGATACGGGGGACAGGGTATAGATACGCAGTATTTT.

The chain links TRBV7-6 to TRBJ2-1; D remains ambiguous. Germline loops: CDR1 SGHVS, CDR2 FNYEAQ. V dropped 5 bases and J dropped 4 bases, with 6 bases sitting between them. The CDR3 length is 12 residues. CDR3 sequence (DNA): TGTGCCAGCAGCCCGGCGTACAATGAGCAGTTCTTC. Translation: CASSPAYNEQFF.

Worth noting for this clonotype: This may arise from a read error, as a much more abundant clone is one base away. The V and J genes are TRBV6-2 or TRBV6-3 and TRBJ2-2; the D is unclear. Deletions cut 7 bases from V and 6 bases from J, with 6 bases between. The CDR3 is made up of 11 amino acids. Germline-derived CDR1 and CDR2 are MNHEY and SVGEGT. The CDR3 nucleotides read TGTGCCAGCATGGATTCCGGGGAGCTGTTTTTT. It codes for CASMDSGELFF.

The CDR3 nucleotides read TGTGCCAGCAGCTTAAGAGGAGGGGAGCAGTTCTTC. Amino acid sequence: CASSLRGGEQFF. The V call is TRBV7-8, the J call TRBJ2-1; D may be TRBD2 (6 bases). Trimming shortened V by 2 bases and J by 10 bases, and 9 bases separated the two germline ends. The CDR3 is 12 residues long. Germline V lookup: CDR1 SGHVS, CDR2 FQNEAQ.